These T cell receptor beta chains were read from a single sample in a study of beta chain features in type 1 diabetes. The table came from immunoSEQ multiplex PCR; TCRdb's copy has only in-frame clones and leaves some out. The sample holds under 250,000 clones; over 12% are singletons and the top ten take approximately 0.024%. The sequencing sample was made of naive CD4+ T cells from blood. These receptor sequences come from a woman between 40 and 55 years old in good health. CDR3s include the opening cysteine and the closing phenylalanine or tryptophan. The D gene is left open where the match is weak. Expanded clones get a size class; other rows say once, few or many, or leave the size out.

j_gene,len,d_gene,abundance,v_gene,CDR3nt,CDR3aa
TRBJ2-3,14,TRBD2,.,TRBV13,TGTGCCAGCCGTGAGGCGGGGGGCGGAGATACGCAGTATTTT,CASREAGGGDTQYF
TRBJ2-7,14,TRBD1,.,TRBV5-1,TGCGCCAGCAGCTCTCCGGGACAGAACTACGAGCAGTACTTC,CASSSPGQNYEQYF
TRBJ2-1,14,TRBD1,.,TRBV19,TGTGCCAGTAGTATACGGGACAGGGGCAATGAGCAGTTCTTC,CASSIRDRGNEQFF
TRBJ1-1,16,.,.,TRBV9,TGTGCCAGCAGCGTCCTTTCGACCGGTCGAGGCACTGAAGCTTTCTTT,CASSVLSTGRGTEAFF
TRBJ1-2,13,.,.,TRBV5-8,TGTGCCAGCAGCTTGGTAGGGGGTGAAGGCTACACCTTC,CASSLVGGEGYTF
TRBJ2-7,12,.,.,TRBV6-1,TGTGCCAGCAGTGCCCTCCCCGAGGAGCAGTACTTC,CASSALPEEQYF
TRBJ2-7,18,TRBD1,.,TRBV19,TGTGCCAGTAGTATAGACTCCCGACAGGGAAGATTGAGCTACGAGCAGTACTTC,CASSIDSRQGRLSYEQYF
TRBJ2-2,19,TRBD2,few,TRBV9,TGTGCCAGCAGCGTACTGGGACTAGCGGGGGGACCGAACACCGGGGAGCTGTTTTTT,CASSVLGLAGGPNTGELFF
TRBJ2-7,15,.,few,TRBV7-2,TGTGCCAGCAGCCTAGCGGCAGGGGGTACCTACGAGCAGTACTTC,CASSLAAGGTYEQYF
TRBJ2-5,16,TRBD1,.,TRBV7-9,TGTGCCAGCAGCCCAACCTCCAAGGGGGCCGGTGAGACCCAGTACTTC,CASSPTSKGAGETQYF
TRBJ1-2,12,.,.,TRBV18,TGTGCCAGCTCACGCGGCCCGGTCGGCTACACCTTC,CASSRGPVGYTF